One sample yielded the 20 T cell receptor beta chains listed below, sequenced in a study of T-cell memory formation after mild COVID-19. TCRdb analysed the 5' RACE reads with MiXCR anew, one entry per CDR3 protein. Of some 200,000 distinct CDR3 sequences listed, over 9.5% are singletons. Input material: PBMCs or a T cell subset sorted from them (not recorded which). These receptors all come from a man aged 18 to 29 who had mild COVID-19 (a few samples of this study predate the infection). Cell type and time point are not known.

This clonotype was seen many times. The rearrangement uses TRBV5-1 and TRBJ1-5; TRBD1 matches at 9 bases. The CDR3 sequence is 14 residues long. From germline, CDR1 is SGHRS and CDR2 YFSETQ. With V trimmed by 4 bases and J by 6 bases, 5 bases remained unmatched. This chain's CDR3 is CASSPGQGGQPQHF. The CDR3 region has the DNA TGCGCCAGCAGCCCGGGACAGGGCGGTCAGCCCCAGCATTTT.

This clonotype was observed a few times. The rearrangement links TRBV4-3 to TRBJ2-4, with D possibly matching TRBD1 (6 bases). Germline V gene lookup returns CDR1 LGHNA and CDR2 YSLEER. The V and J ends lost 0 bases and 2 bases respectively, with 11 bases between them. The CDR3 is 16 residues long. Here the CDR3 DNA reads TGCGCCAGCAGCCAAGATCGAGGGGGATCCAAAAACATTCAGTACTTC. Translation: CASSQDRGGSKNIQYF.

The J gene is TRBJ2-1, the V gene TRBV7-2; 10 bases align to TRBD1. CDR1 is SGHTA, CDR2 FQGNSA, per germline. This CDR3 comprises 14 residues. V gave up 5 bases and J gave up 10 bases; unmatched junction bases: 8. CDR3 sequence reads: CASSPRQGAYEQFF. The CDR3 DNA is TGTGCCAGCAGCCCTCGACAGGGGGCATACGAGCAGTTCTTC.

The chain carries TRBV18 and TRBJ2-1; the D is unclear. The V and J ends lost 5 bases and 5 bases respectively, with 10 bases between them. This CDR3 comprises 13 residues. CDR1 KGHSH and CDR2 LQKENI come from the germline V gene. Here the CDR3 reads CASSMSVNNEQFF. The DNA for the CDR3 is TGTGCCAGCTCAATGTCAGTCAACAATGAGCAGTTCTTC.

This clonotype was observed a few times. The V call is TRBV5-1, the J call TRBJ2-3, with 13 bases aligning to TRBD2. Germline assignment: CDR1 SGHRS and CDR2 YFSETQ. V shed 3 bases and J 2 bases; nucleotides not matched to a gene: 9. The CDR3 has 18 residues. CDR3 amino acids: CASSYGLAGAFNTDTQYF. CDR3 nucleotides: TGCGCCAGCAGCTACGGACTAGCGGGGGCCTTTAACACAGATACGCAGTATTTT.

This clonotype appeared many times. The chain links TRBV20-1 to TRBJ2-1, with D uncertain. CDR1 DFQATT and CDR2 SNEGSKA come from the germline V gene (reference sequence). This CDR3 has 14 residues. V was trimmed by 5 bases and J by 2 bases, leaving 13 bases between them. The CDR3 region has the DNA TGCAGTGCTCCGACCTCCCCGGCCTACAATGAGCAGTTCTTC. Translation gives CSAPTSPAYNEQFF.

The chain combines TRBV5-4 with TRBJ1-4; 9 bases fit TRBD1. The length of the CDR3 is 14 residues. The germline V gene has CDR1 SGHNT and CDR2 YYREEE (reference sequence). V lost 1 base, J lost 8 bases, and 3 bases stayed unmatched. CDR3 residues: CASSLTGGGEKLFF. CDR3 bases: TGTGCCAGCAGCTTGACAGGGGGCGGGGAAAAACTGTTTTTT.

This clonotype came up many times. This likely comes from a read error, as the CDR3 has no conserved phenylalanine or tryptophan at its end. The chain uses TRBV28 and TRBJ1-2, with 7 bases matching TRBD1. This CDR3 has 13 amino acids. From germline, CDR1 is MDHEN and CDR2 SYDVKM. Trimming at V came to 6 bases and at J to 3 bases, leaving 4 bases not matched to a gene. CDR3 sequence (DNA): TGTGCCAGCAGCTCCGGACAGGACTATGGCTACACCTTA. Translated, it gives CASSSGQDYGYTL.

The chain combines TRBV28 with TRBJ2-5; D gene ambiguous. Trimming shortened V by 3 bases and J by 9 bases, and 11 bases separated the two germline ends. Per germline, CDR1 MDHEN and CDR2 SYDVKM. The CDR3 is made up of 12 amino acids. The CDR3 region is CASSFFFEAQYF. The DNA of the CDR3 is TGTGCCAGCAGTTTCTTCTTCGAGGCCCAGTACTTC.

This clonotype has only a few counts. V gene TRBV7-2 combines with J gene TRBJ1-1; no reliable D call. The ends were cut back, 11 bases at V and 4 bases at J, with 17 bases in the middle. From germline, CDR1 is SGHTA and CDR2 FQGNSA. This CDR3 has 13 residues. CDR3 loop: CAAKTRMGTEAFF. As DNA, the CDR3 is TGTGCCGCCAAAACCAGGATGGGCACTGAAGCTTTCTTT.

The sample holds many counts of this clonotype. The chain joins TRBV7-2 to TRBJ1-1; D possibly corresponds to TRBD1 (6 bases). CDR1 SGHTA and CDR2 FQGNSA come from the germline V gene. This CDR3 is 13 amino acids long. Trimming left V 5 bases short and J 4 bases short, with 11 bases between. The CDR3 reads CASSGTGATEAFF. The CDR3, as DNA: TGTGCCAGCAGCGGAACGGGGGCCACTGAAGCTTTCTTT. The complete variable domain, with remaining parts taken from reference TRBV7-2 and TRBJ1-1, reads GAGVSQSPSNKVTEKGKDVELRCDPISGHTALYWYRQSLGQGLEFLIYFQGNSAPDKSGLPSDRFSAERTGGSVSTLTIQRTQQEDSAVYLCASSGTGATEAFFGQGTRLTVV.

This clonotype has only a few counts. V usage is TRBV15 and J usage is TRBJ1-2, with a weak D call TRBD1 (5 bases). The CDR3 consists of 16 residues. The germline CDR1 and CDR2 sequences are LNHNV and YYDKDF (reference sequence). Trimming cost V 0 bases and J 8 bases, with 19 bases left between them. CDR3 nucleotide sequence: TGTGCCACCAGCAGAGAAGGTTTTATGTTGGGGGAAGGCTACACCTTC. It specifies CATSREGFMLGEGYTF.

The table lists this clonotype with many counts. The CDR3 DNA reads TGCGCCAGCAGTACGAGAGCCGGGGAGCTGTTTTTT. It translates to CASSTRAGELFF. This chain connects TRBV23-1 to TRBJ2-2; D gene ambiguous. TRBV23-1 is designated an ORF whose function remains uncertain. CDR3 length: 12 amino acids. Trimming pared 5 bases from V and 6 bases from J, leaving 7 bases between.

This chain links TRBV6-5 with TRBJ2-7; D gene ambiguous. Deletions cut 6 bases from V and 3 bases from J, with 18 bases between. Germline V gene lookup returns CDR1 MNHEY and CDR2 SVGAGI. CDR3 length: 15 residues. The CDR3 DNA reads as TGTGCCAGCAGCCCCGTGGTAAAAACGGTCTACGAGCAGTACTTC. Amino acid sequence: CASSPVVKTVYEQYF.

This clonotype occurred many times. This chain uses TRBV7-2 with TRBJ2-5, with a tentative D call TRBD1 (5 bases). The V gene's germline CDR1 is SGHTA and CDR2 FQGNSA. The CDR3 runs to 15 residues. The ends were cut back, 1 base at V and 2 bases at J, with 11 bases in the middle. CDR3 protein: CASSLVVAGQETQYF. The DNA for the CDR3 is TGTGCCAGCAGCTTAGTGGTGGCAGGGCAAGAGACCCAGTACTTC.

The V call is TRBV4-2, the J call TRBJ2-5, with D uncertain. Looked up from germline, CDR1 is LGHNA and CDR2 is YNFKEQ. V gave up 0 bases and J gave up 2 bases, with 16 bases separating them. The CDR3 sequence is 17 residues long. The CDR3 region is CASSQDPVGFRQETQYF. CDR3 bases: TGTGCCAGCAGCCAAGACCCCGTGGGGTTTCGGCAAGAGACCCAGTACTTC.

This clonotype was counted a few times. The J gene is TRBJ2-7, the V gene TRBV18, with D perhaps given as TRBD1 or TRBD2 (5 bases each). The CDR3 is 14 amino acids. The germline V and J ends were trimmed by 3 bases and 4 bases, with 13 bases remaining between them. Germline V gene sequence: CDR1 KGHSH, CDR2 LQKENI. CDR3 in amino acids: CASSPGWGKYEQYF. Here the CDR3 DNA reads TGTGCCAGCTCACCCGGGTGGGGGAAGTACGAGCAGTACTTC.

In this sample, this clonotype turned up a few times. The J gene is TRBJ2-7, the V gene TRBV6-5; 10 nucleotides align to TRBD1. Trimming took 4 bases from V and 0 from J; bases not matched to a gene: 6. This CDR3 spans 16 amino acids. In germline, CDR1 is MNHEY, CDR2 SVGAGI. CDR3 loop: CASSSWTGGSSYEQYF. Here the CDR3 DNA reads TGTGCCAGCAGTTCCTGGACAGGGGGTAGCTCCTACGAGCAGTACTTC.

This chain links TRBV9 with TRBJ2-3; a possible D gene is TRBD1 (5 bases). The CDR3 sequence is 12 residues long. Per the germline V gene, CDR1 is SGDLS and CDR2 is YYNGEE. Trimming took 4 bases from V and 4 from J, leaving 7 bases between them. The CDR3 here is CASSRQSDTQYF. The DNA of the CDR3 is TGTGCCAGCAGCCGACAGTCAGATACGCAGTATTTT.

This clonotype was detected ten times or more. The chain is built from TRBV18 and TRBJ2-1; D assignment may be TRBD1 or TRBD2 (5 bases each). CDR1 and CDR2 from the germline V gene are KGHSH and LQKENI. This CDR3 is 18 amino acids long. V was cut by 3 bases and J by 2 bases, with 20 bases left in between. The CDR3 coding sequence is TGTGCCAGCTCACCCCCCGGGGCCGCATCTAGACCCTACAATGAGCAGTTCTTC. Translating gives CASSPPGAASRPYNEQFF.